This T cell receptor (beta chain) originates from a study of shared clonotypes between healthy human individuals. Background on the study: The study used three CD4 naive, three CD4 memory, two CD8 naive and one CD8 memory plate per donor. Findings of the study overall: In having few donors, the study represented limited genetic and exposure-history diversity.

On this clone itself: Its antigen is unknown.

Produced via immunoSEQ multiplex PCR; TCRdb's table is partial and in-frame only. The data hold 2 million to 3 million clones, with under 95% observed a single time. Germline lookup yields CDR1 SGDLS and CDR2 YYNGEE. This CDR3 spans 17 amino acids. Trimming removed 0 bases from V and 6 bases from J; junction bases left unmatched: 10. The receptor's source is a man aged 18-30 years in good health. Some clones in this sample may be carry-over from other donors' samples. Sequenced input: naive CD4+ T cells from PBMCs. As to subset: CD45RA+ positively selected. The rearrangement links TRBV9 to TRBJ2-1, with 9 bases lining up with TRBD2. CDR3 bases: TGTGCCAGCAGCGTAGGGCATAGCGGGAGAATTACCAATGAGCAGTTCTTC. This codes for CASSVGHSGRITNEQFF.